This T cell receptor (beta chain) was recorded in a study of early T cells in non-severe SARS-CoV-2 infection. General study results and limits: VDJdb matches were skewed toward anti-spike CD8 T cell responses.

With regard to this clonotype: Its target is not known.

V gave up 1 base and J gave up 5 bases; unmatched junction bases: 6. Germline loops: CDR1 KGHSH, CDR2 LQKENI. There are 15 residues in the CDR3. TCRdb re-called the 5' RACE reads through MiXCR, storing one row per CDR3 protein. The sample records tens of thousands of distinct CDR3 sequences, over 11% being singletons. Material: whole blood. The V and J genes are TRBV18 and TRBJ2-7, with 9 bases fitting TRBD2. The receptor's source is an adult who was a healthcare worker with PCR-confirmed SARS-CoV-2 infection or an uninfected control (not recorded which). The DNA for the CDR3 is TGTGCCAGCTCACCACGCAGCGGGAGGAACCACGAGCAGTACTTC. Its protein is CASSPRSGRNHEQYF.